Listed here are 16 T cell receptor beta chains from one sample, sequenced in a study of vaccination and CD4 T cells after COVID-19. Sequencing of cultured CD4+ T cell DNA used the Oncomine TCR Beta short-read assay. From the PCR reads, TCRdb called clonotypes with MiXCR, one entry per CDR3 protein. The repertoire has around 19,000 distinct CDR3 sequences, 43% of them found once; the top ten carry roughly 13%. The antigens of these receptors remain unknown. The sample's treatment: approximately 10-day PBMC culture with coronavirus spike peptide pools or control peptides (ViraFEST assay). The specimen sequenced was CD4+ T cells from blood, cultured in vitro. The receptor set was obtained from a human donor who had recovered from COVID-19.

J is TRBJ1-6 and V is TRBV5-8; D is uncertain. V lost 0 bases and J 7 bases, leaving 8 bases between the germline ends. Germline V gives CDR1 SGHTS, CDR2 YDEGEE. The CDR3 runs 14 residues. CDR3 nucleotides: TGTGCCAGCAGCTTGGTTGCGGTAAATTCACCCCTCCACTTT. Translating gives CASSLVAVNSPLHF.

The V and J genes are TRBV15 and TRBJ2-7; TRBD2 matches at 8 bases. Germline-derived CDR1 and CDR2 are LNHNV and YYDKDF (reference sequence). The CDR3 length is 16 residues. Unmatched junction bases numbered 8, after V lost 1 base and J lost 3 bases. The CDR3 is CATSRVTAGAYYEQYF. DNA of the CDR3: TGTGCCACCAGCAGAGTGACAGCGGGGGCTTACTACGAGCAGTACTTC. The full variable domain, with the rest looked up from reference TRBV15 and TRBJ2-7, is DAMVIQNPRYQVTQFGKPVTLSCSQTLNHNVMYWYQQKSSQAPKLLFHYYDKDFNNEADTPDNFQSRRPNTSFCFLDIRSPGLGDTAMYLCATSRVTAGAYYEQYFGPGTRLTVT.

The chain couples TRBV11-1 to TRBJ2-5; 8 bases map to TRBD2. Trimming cost V 5 bases and J 3 bases; bases outside gene matches: 8. There are 15 residues in the CDR3. The V gene's germline CDR1 is SGHAT and CDR2 FQDESV (reference sequence). CDR3 sequence reads: CASSRAGGGKETQYF. The CDR3 DNA reads TGTGCCAGCAGCCGCGCAGGCGGGGGGAAAGAGACCCAGTACTTC.

The gene calls are TRBV21-1 and TRBJ1-5; the listed D gene, TRBD1, was not tested against the DNA. TRBV21-1 corresponds to a pseudogene. The CDR3 spans 17 residues. The CDR3 here is CASSKAKDSPCGQPQHF. The CDR3 region has the DNA TGTGCCAGCAGCAAGGCCAAAGATTCTCCCTGTGGTCAGCCCCAGCATTTT.

This chain joins TRBV20-1 and TRBJ1-5, with 8 bases identical to TRBD1. Per germline, CDR1 DFQATT and CDR2 SNEGSKA (reference sequence). This CDR3 has 12 residues. V was pared by 4 bases and J by 7 bases, with 3 bases of the junction left unmatched. In DNA, the CDR3 is TGCAGTGCTACATACAGGGGGCAGCCCCAGCATTTT. Translating gives CSATYRGQPQHF.

The genes are TRBV20-1 and TRBJ2-3; TRBD2 matches 7 bases. The CDR3 is 13 residues long. After removal of 1 base from V and 3 bases from J, the junction contained 1 base not matched to a gene. CDR1 is DFQATT and CDR2 is SNEGSKA in the germline V gene (reference sequence). CDR3 bases: TGCAGTGCTAGAGGCGGGAGTACAGATACGCAGTATTTT. Amino acid sequence: CSARGGSTDTQYF.

This clonotype has more than one count but fewer than ten. The rearrangement links TRBV21-1 to TRBJ1-5; the D call of TRBD1 is as the table states it, not checked on the DNA. TRBV21-1 is termed a pseudogene. The CDR3 totals 14 residues. CDR3 residues: CASSKRQGWQPQHF. The CDR3 DNA is TGTGCCAGCAGCAAACGACAGGGGTGGCAGCCCCAGCATTTT.

The chain has TRBV20-1 and TRBJ2-5; D possibly corresponds to TRBD1 (6 bases). Germline values: CDR1 DFQATT, CDR2 SNEGSKA (reference sequence). The V end was cut by 6 bases, the J end by 1 base, with 12 bases between. This CDR3 is 13 amino acids long. The CDR3 coding sequence is TGCAGTGCAACCGGGACAAGCCAAGAGACCCAGTACTTC. Translating it yields CSATGTSQETQYF.

This clonotype was detected once. A single base separates this from a much larger clone, so it may be a read error. The chain links TRBV2 to TRBJ1-1, with a weak D call TRBD1 (5 bases). The CDR3 contains 13 residues. Germline V gives CDR1 SNHLY, CDR2 FYNNEI. V was pared by 7 bases and J by 7 bases, with 16 bases between. CDR3 sequence reads: CASNAQGTHEAFF. CDR3 coding DNA: TGTGCCAGCAACGCTCAGGGAACACATGAAGCTTTCTTT. The full variable domain, its missing parts supplied by reference TRBV2 and TRBJ1-1, is EPEVTQTPSHQVTQMGQEVILRCVPISNHLYFYWYRQILGQKVEFLVSFYNNEISEKSEIFDDQFSVERPDGSNFTLKIRSTKLEDSAMYFCASNAQGTHEAFFGQGTRLTVV.

The chain links TRBV5-1 to TRBJ2-7; TRBD1 aligns across 7 bases. Trimming cost V 0 bases and J 4 bases; bases outside gene matches: 4. Germline lookup yields CDR1 SGHRS and CDR2 YFSETQ. CDR3 size: 14 residues. CDR3 region: CASSLDPGGYEQYF. In DNA, the CDR3 is TGCGCCAGCAGCTTGGACCCAGGGGGATACGAGCAGTACTTC. Full variable domain (remainder filled in from reference TRBV5-1 and TRBJ2-7): KAGVTQTPRYLIKTRGQQVTLSCSPISGHRSVSWYQQTPGQGLQFLFEYFSETQRNKGNFPGRFSGRQFSNSRSEMNVSTLELGDSALYLCASSLDPGGYEQYFGPGTRLTVT.

This rearrangement joins TRBV11-2 to TRBJ1-1; D gene unclear. The CDR3 spans 16 residues. Between the trimmed V and J ends, which lost 1 base and 0 bases, there was a span of 12 bases. CDR1 and CDR2 from the germline V gene are SGHAT and FQNNGV. DNA for the CDR3: TGTGCCAGCAGCTTAGGTTTAGCTACAATGAACACTGAAGCTTTCTTT. This codes for CASSLGLATMNTEAFF. Full variable domain (outside the CDR3, taken from reference TRBV11-2 and TRBJ1-1): EAGVAQSPRYKIIEKRQSVAFWCNPISGHATLYWYQQILGQGPKLLIQFQNNGVVDDSQLPKDRFSAERLKGVDSTLKIQPAKLEDSAVYLCASSLGLATMNTEAFFGQGTRLTVV.

V and J are TRBV5-1 and TRBJ2-3, with TRBD1 matching 8 bases. J was trimmed by 5 bases and V by 4 bases; bases with no gene match: 9. The CDR3 consists of 15 residues. Germline assignment: CDR1 SGHRS and CDR2 YFSETQ. For the CDR3, the DNA is TGCGCCAGCAGCGCTGGACAGGGCCGGGGAGATACGCAGTATTTT. This codes for CASSAGQGRGDTQYF. Combining the CDR3 with reference TRBV5-1 and TRBJ2-3 gives the whole variable domain KAGVTQTPRYLIKTRGQQVTLSCSPISGHRSVSWYQQTPGQGLQFLFEYFSETQRNKGNFPGRFSGRQFSNSRSEMNVSTLELGDSALYLCASSAGQGRGDTQYFGPGTRLTVL.

The V gene is TRBV2, the J gene TRBJ1-2; 11 bases fit TRBD1. The CDR3 is 14 amino acids. Germline CDR1 is SNHLY and CDR2 is FYNNEI. J was trimmed by 8 bases and V by 5 bases; bases with no gene match: 7. CDR3 residues: CASSRTGGDDGYTF. The CDR3 DNA follows: TGTGCCAGCAGTCGGACAGGGGGCGACGACGGCTACACCTTC.

This clonotype has just a few counts. The chain carries TRBV21-1 and TRBJ2-3; TRBD2 is the table's D call, not checked against the DNA. TRBV21-1 is classified as a pseudogene. This CDR3 contains 17 residues. CDR3 nucleotide sequence: TGTGCCAGCAGCTCGGCCAGGACTAGCGGTATCGTGGATACGCAGTATTTT. Translation gives CASSSARTSGIVDTQYF.

The chain's CDR3 is CASSYSDKGTYEQYF. DNA for the CDR3: TGTGCCAGCAGTTACTCGGACAAGGGGACCTACGAGCAGTACTTC. The chain links TRBV6-5 to TRBJ2-7; D is possibly TRBD1 (5 bases). This CDR3 is built from 15 residues. Deletions cut 0 bases from V and 2 bases from J, with 11 bases between. In germline, CDR1 is MNHEY, CDR2 SVGAGI.

This chain joins TRBV19 and TRBJ2-1, with 10 bases that match TRBD2. Trimming removed 4 bases from V and 7 bases from J; junction bases left unmatched: 13. The CDR3 is 17 amino acids. Germline-derived CDR1 and CDR2 are LNHDA and SQIVND (reference sequence). CDR3 in DNA: TGTGCCAGTAGTAAAGGGACCGGGCCTAGCGGGAGTAATGAGCAGTTCTTC. Protein product: CASSKGTGPSGSNEQFF.